The 9 T cell receptor beta chains below come from one sample, sequenced in a study of early T cells in non-severe SARS-CoV-2 infection. TCRdb re-called the 5' RACE reads with MiXCR, one entry per CDR3 protein. The sample shows nearly 55,000 distinct CDR3 sequences, roughly 7.8% of them seen only once. This material consisted of whole blood, taken at baseline. These receptors all stem from an adult who was a healthcare worker with PCR-confirmed SARS-CoV-2 infection or an uninfected control (not recorded which).

This clonotype has at least ten counts. V is TRBV19 and J is TRBJ2-7; 11 positions agree with TRBD2. The CDR3 sequence is 15 residues long. Per germline, CDR1 LNHDA and CDR2 SQIVND (reference sequence). The V segment lost 5 bases and the J segment 3 bases; nucleotides outside the gene matches: 6. The CDR3 coding sequence is TGTGCCAGTAGTCCACTGGGGACTAGCGGCTACGAGCAGTACTTC. Translated, it gives CASSPLGTSGYEQYF.

This clonotype came up a few times. The chain recombines TRBV7-9 with TRBJ2-1, with 10 bases identical to TRBD1. Germline V CDR1 and CDR2: SEHNR, FQNEAQ (reference sequence). V trimming: 5 bases; J trimming: 9 bases; junction bases outside the gene matches: 10. The CDR3 is 15 amino acids. The CDR3 is CASSEGQGWDTEQFF. CDR3 bases: TGTGCCAGCAGCGAGGGACAGGGGTGGGATACTGAGCAGTTCTTC.

This clonotype was detected only a few times. The chain recombines TRBV28 with TRBJ2-7, with no clear D. The CDR3 has 13 residues. The germline V and J ends were trimmed by 6 bases and 6 bases, with 15 bases remaining between them. Germline lookup yields CDR1 MDHEN and CDR2 SYDVKM. The CDR3 sequence is CASSPAITGEQYF. CDR3 nucleotides: TGTGCCAGCAGCCCGGCTATTACTGGCGAGCAGTACTTC.

This clonotype appeared a few times. The CDR3 spells CASSYSSSGSETQYF. CDR3 nucleotide sequence: TGTGCCAGCAGTTACTCGTCTAGCGGGAGTGAGACCCAGTACTTC. The chain carries TRBV6-2 or TRBV6-3 and TRBJ2-5, with TRBD2 matching 10 bases. The CDR3 has 15 amino acids. The germline V gene encodes CDR1 MNHEY and CDR2 SVGEGT. The ends lost 0 bases at V and 5 bases at J; junction bases unmatched: 3.

This clonotype was observed a few times. The chain employs TRBV12-3 or TRBV12-4 and TRBJ1-1, with no clear D. The CDR3 contains 13 residues. V lost 8 bases, J lost 4 bases, and 14 bases lay in between. This CDR3 reads CASGIEVGTEAFF. In DNA, the CDR3 is TGTGCCAGCGGGATAGAGGTTGGCACTGAAGCTTTCTTT.

This clonotype was seen only a few times. This sequence joins TRBV11-2 and TRBJ1-6, with no clear D. The CDR3 is 13 residues long. Trimming cost V 0 bases and J 7 bases, with 4 bases left between them. Germline V gene data show CDR1 as SGHAT and CDR2 as FQNNGV. The CDR3 is CASSLETNSPLHF. CDR3 DNA sequence: TGTGCCAGCAGCTTAGAAACGAATTCACCCCTCCACTTT.

The chain carries TRBV10-1 and TRBJ2-7; TRBD1 agrees at 7 bases. In germline, CDR1 is WNHNN, CDR2 SYGVQD (reference sequence). V lost 7 bases and J lost 6; bases outside the gene matches: 12. The CDR3 contains 14 residues. The CDR3 region is CASIWTGKPFEQYF. CDR3 in DNA: TGCGCCAGCATTTGGACAGGAAAACCCTTCGAGCAGTACTTC.

This clonotype was counted many times. The chain uses TRBV6-2 or TRBV6-3 and TRBJ2-7, with 11 nucleotides matching TRBD1. There are 17 residues in the CDR3. The germline V gene encodes CDR1 MNHEY and CDR2 SVGEGT. V shed 2 bases and J 3 bases; nucleotides not matched to a gene: 9. The DNA of the CDR3 is TGTGCCAGCAGTTACCCACTTACCGGGACAGGGGGCTACGAGCAGTACTTC. Amino acid sequence: CASSYPLTGTGGYEQYF.

The V and J genes are TRBV6-5 and TRBJ2-7; D is possibly TRBD2 (5 bases). Looked up from germline, CDR1 is MNHEY and CDR2 is SVGAGI. The CDR3 has 13 residues. The V end lost 0 bases, the J end lost 3 bases, and 6 bases lay between the germline ends. The CDR3 here is CASSYSGSYEQYF. DNA for the CDR3: TGTGCCAGCAGTTACTCGGGGAGCTACGAGCAGTACTTC.